This record looks at one T cell receptor beta chain sequence and its context. Its antigen remains unidentified. Cells stained for CD3, CD4, CD8, CD45RA, CD27 and viability were sorted into four CD45RA/CD27 subsets. The beta constant-region primer was an equimolar mix of two oligonucleotides covering TRBC1 and TRBC2. Ligated cDNA was amplified by four rounds of PCR with nested alpha and beta constant-region primers and SP2. Ligation attached a single-stranded oligonucleotide with a 12-nucleotide UMI and the SP2 primer to the cDNA 3' end. Each CDR3 protein gets one entry after TCRdb re-called the UMI-ligation and nested PCR reads with MiXCR. Among roughly 92,000 distinct CDR3 sequences listed, about 10% were seen once. This record comes from a study of naive and memory T cell subsets. Study-level points and caveats: Especially in CD8 cells, naive repertoires contained a few larger clonotypes, possibly CD45RA-re-expressing memory cells. Diversity fell and Gini index rose from naive through CM, EM, EMRA.

V lost 4 bases to trimming and J lost 5 bases; unmatched junction nucleotides: 4. The germline gives CDR1 SQVTM, CDR2 ANQGSEA. There are 13 residues in the CDR3. The TCR sequence derives from a human donor in good health. The sample consisted of naive CD4+ T cells from blood. The chain couples TRBV29-1 to TRBJ1-1, with 10 nucleotides matching TRBD1. The CDR3 DNA sequence: TGCAGCGTTGTAGGACAGGGGGGGACTGAAGCTTTCTTT. This encodes CSVVGQGGTEAFF.